The rows below give T cell receptor beta chains drawn from one sample of a study of T cell repertoires in cytomegalovirus infection. MiXCR was run by TCRdb on the reads, yielding one entry per CDR3 protein. The top ten clones hold around 72% of a sample with about 63,000 distinct CDR3 sequences, 20% of them seen once. No antigen has been identified for these receptors. The sample here was CD8+ T cells from cultured PBMCs, taken from culture after CMV antigen stimulation. These receptors originate from a human donor in good health (CMV status not recorded). Some clones in this sample may be carry-over from other donors' samples. Both conserved end residues are part of each CDR3. The D gene is left open where the match is weak. Clone size is stated in some rows and not others, as once, few, many or a class when expanded.

abundance,d_gene,j_gene,v_gene,CDR3aa,CDR3nt
NA,NA,TRBJ1-2,TRBV5-5,CASSLAWDPRNYGYTF,TGTGCCAGCAGCTTGGCCTGGGACCCAAGAAACTATGGCTACACCTTC
NA,NA,TRBJ2-5,TRBV13,CASSWRELQETQYF,TGTGCCAGCAGCTGGAGGGAATTACAAGAGACCCAGTACTTC
NA,NA,TRBJ2-3,TRBV6-1,CASTDPVGSDTQYF,TGTGCCAGCACCGACCCAGTAGGTTCAGATACGCAGTATTTT
once,NA,TRBJ1-2,TRBV7-2,CASSLELGYGYTF,TGTGCCAGCAGCTTAGAATTAGGGTATGGCTACACCTTC
NA,TRBD1,TRBJ2-7,TRBV7-9,CASRRTGDYEQYF,TGTGCCAGCAGGAGGACAGGGGACTACGAGCAGTACTTC
NA,TRBD2,TRBJ2-3,TRBV7-2,CASSILVGLSSGGGSTDTQYF,TGTGCCAGCAGCATCTTAGTAGGGCTCTCCAGCGGGGGGGGTAGCACAGATACGCAGTATTTT
NA,NA,TRBJ2-3,TRBV7-9,CASSPPVKGTDTQYF,TGTGCCAGCAGCCCTCCAGTCAAAGGTACAGATACGCAGTATTTT
NA,NA,TRBJ2-2,TRBV4-1,CASSPRGYTGELFF,TGCGCCAGCAGCCCCCGGGGATACACCGGGGAGCTGTTTTTT
few,NA,TRBJ1-1,TRBV6-5,CASSYGRNTEAFF,TGTGCCAGCAGTTATGGCCGGAACACTGAAGCTTTCTTT
NA,TRBD1,TRBJ1-2,TRBV7-2,CASSTAAGTADLPRNYGYTF,TGTGCCAGCAGCACCGCGGCCGGGACAGCCGACCTACCGCGTAACTATGGCTACACCTTC
NA,NA,TRBJ1-2,TRBV14,CASSPTLISPQRDGYTF,TGTGCCAGCAGCCCGACCCTTATCTCTCCGCAAAGGGATGGCTACACCTTC
NA,NA,TRBJ1-2,TRBV7-1,CASSAGDGYTF,TGTGCCAGCAGTGCTGGGGATGGCTACACCTTC
many,NA,TRBJ1-1,TRBV4-2,CASSQTANTEAFF,TGTGCCAGCAGCCAGACGGCGAACACTGAAGCTTTCTTT
few,TRBD1,TRBJ2-3,TRBV7-8,CASRPDRERTDTQYF,TGTGCCAGCAGACCCGACAGGGAACGCACAGATACGCAGTATTTT
NA,NA,TRBJ2-1,TRBV6-5,CASSSSRLLGKGNEQFF,TGTGCCAGCAGTTCCTCCAGACTATTAGGGAAAGGCAATGAGCAGTTCTTC
few,NA,TRBJ1-2,TRBV27,CASSPKPGSYGYTF,TGTGCCAGCAGTCCCAAACCGGGATCCTATGGCTACACCTTC
NA,TRBD2,TRBJ2-7,TRBV7-2,CASSKNSLAGGHEQYF,TGTGCCAGCAGCAAAAATTCACTAGCGGGGGGGCACGAGCAGTACTTC
NA,TRBD1,TRBJ2-1,TRBV11-2,CASSLDPGQPNAEQFF,TGTGCCAGCAGCTTAGATCCGGGACAGCCAAACGCTGAGCAGTTCTTC
few,NA,TRBJ1-5,TRBV7-9,CASSLGSQINQPQHF,TGTGCCAGCAGCTTAGGCAGCCAGATTAATCAGCCCCAGCATTTT